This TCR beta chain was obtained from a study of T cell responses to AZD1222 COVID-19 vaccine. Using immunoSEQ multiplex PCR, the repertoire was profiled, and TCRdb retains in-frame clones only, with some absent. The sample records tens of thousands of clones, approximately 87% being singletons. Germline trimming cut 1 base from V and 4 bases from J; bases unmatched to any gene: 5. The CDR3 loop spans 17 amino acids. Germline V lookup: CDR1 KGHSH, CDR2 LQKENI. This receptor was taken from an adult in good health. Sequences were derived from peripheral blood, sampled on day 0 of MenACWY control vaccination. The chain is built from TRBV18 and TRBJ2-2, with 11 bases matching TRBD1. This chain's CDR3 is CASSPQGTGGSTGELFF. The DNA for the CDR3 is TGTGCCAGCTCACCACAGGGGACAGGGGGATCCACCGGGGAGCTGTTTTTT.